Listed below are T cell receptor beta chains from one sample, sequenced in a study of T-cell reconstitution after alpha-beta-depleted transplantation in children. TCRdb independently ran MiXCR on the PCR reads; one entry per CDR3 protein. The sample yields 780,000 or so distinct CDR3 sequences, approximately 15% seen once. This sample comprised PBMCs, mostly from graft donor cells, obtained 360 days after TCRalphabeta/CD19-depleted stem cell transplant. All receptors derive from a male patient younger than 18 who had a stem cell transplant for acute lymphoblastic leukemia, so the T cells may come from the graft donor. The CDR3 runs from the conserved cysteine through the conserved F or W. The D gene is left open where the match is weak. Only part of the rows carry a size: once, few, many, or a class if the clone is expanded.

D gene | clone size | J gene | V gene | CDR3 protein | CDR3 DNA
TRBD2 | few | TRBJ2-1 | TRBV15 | CATSAKPTSGIIPYNEQFF | TGTGCCACCTCCGCAAAACCGACTAGCGGGATTATCCCCTACAATGAGCAGTTCTTC
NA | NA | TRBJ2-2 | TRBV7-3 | CASSPTPTGELFF | TGTGCCAGCAGCCCCACGCCCACCGGGGAGCTGTTTTTT
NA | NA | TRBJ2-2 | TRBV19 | CASKIIGAGELFF | TGTGCCAGTAAGATCATTGGAGCCGGGGAGCTGTTTTTT
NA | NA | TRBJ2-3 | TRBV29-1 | CSGRDTLTDTQYF | TGCAGCGGCAGGGACACCCTCACAGATACGCAGTATTTT
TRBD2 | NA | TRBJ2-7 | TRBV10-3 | CAIGRRGSSYEQYF | TGTGCCATCGGTCGGCGGGGGAGCTCCTACGAGCAGTACTTC
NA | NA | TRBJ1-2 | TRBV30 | CAWSLTFVYTF | TGTGCCTGGAGTCTGACATTCGTCTACACCTTC
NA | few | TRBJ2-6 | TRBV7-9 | CASSQGVPGANVLTF | TGTGCCAGCAGCCAAGGCGTCCCAGGGGCCAACGTCCTGACTTTC
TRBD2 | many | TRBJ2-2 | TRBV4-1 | CASRWGTSGRGGELFF | TGCGCCAGCAGATGGGGGACTAGCGGGAGAGGCGGGGAGCTGTTTTTT
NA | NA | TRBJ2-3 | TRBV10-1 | CASSESSGIDTQYF | TGCGCCAGCAGTGAGTCCTCCGGTATAGATACGCAGTATTTT
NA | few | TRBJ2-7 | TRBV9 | CASSPGLEGIYEQYF | TGTGCCAGCAGCCCGGGACTTGAGGGGATCTACGAGCAGTACTTC
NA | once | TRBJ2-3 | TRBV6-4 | CALPGQGSTDTQYF | TGTGCCCTCCCGGGCCAGGGGAGCACAGATACGCAGTATTTT
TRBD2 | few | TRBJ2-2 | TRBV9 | CASSPRTSGSSGELFF | TGTGCCAGCAGCCCACGGACTAGCGGGAGCTCCGGGGAGCTGTTTTTT
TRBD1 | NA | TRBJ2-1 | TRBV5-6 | CASSLPHLDRRNNEQFF | TGTGCCAGCAGCTTGCCTCACCTGGACAGGCGAAACAATGAGCAGTTCTTC
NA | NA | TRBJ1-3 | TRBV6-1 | CASYTWIEGNTIYF | TGTGCCAGTTACACCTGGATCGAGGGAAACACCATATATTTT
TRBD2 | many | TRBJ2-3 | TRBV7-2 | CASSLVYGRADTQYF | TGTGCCAGCAGCTTAGTTTACGGGAGGGCCGATACGCAGTATTTT
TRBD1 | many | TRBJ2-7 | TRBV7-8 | CASRASWTGGFNEQYF | TGTGCCAGCAGAGCCTCTTGGACAGGGGGTTTCAACGAGCAGTACTTC
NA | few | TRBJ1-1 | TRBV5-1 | CASSWAYMEGTEAFF | TGCGCCAGCAGCTGGGCTTACATGGAAGGCACTGAAGCTTTCTTT
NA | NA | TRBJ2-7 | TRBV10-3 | CAISESRGGNYEQYF | TGTGCCATCAGTGAGTCGAGAGGAGGAAACTACGAGCAGTACTTC
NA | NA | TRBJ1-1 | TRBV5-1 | CASSLFERQTQAFF | TGCGCCAGCAGCTTGTTCGAGAGACAGACCCAAGCTTTCTTT
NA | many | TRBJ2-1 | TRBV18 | CASSPPWPYNEQFF | TGTGCCAGCTCACCACCGTGGCCCTACAATGAGCAGTTCTTC
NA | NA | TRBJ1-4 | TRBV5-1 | CAGSLSQRPYNEKLFF | TGCGCCGGCAGCTTGAGTCAGCGCCCTTATAATGAAAAACTGTTTTTT
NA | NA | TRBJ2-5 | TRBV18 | CASSPQELETQYF | TGTGCCAGCTCACCTCAGGAATTGGAGACCCAGTACTTC
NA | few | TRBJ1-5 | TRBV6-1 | CASSLVDASNQPQHF | TGTGCCAGCAGTCTCGTCGACGCGAGCAATCAGCCCCAGCATTTT
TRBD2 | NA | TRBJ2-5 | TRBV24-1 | CATSAPGLAGEETQYF | TGTGCCACCAGTGCTCCGGGACTAGCGGGAGAAGAGACCCAGTACTTC
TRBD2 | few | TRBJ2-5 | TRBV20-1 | CSATGTSGSETQYF | TGCAGTGCTACCGGGACTAGCGGGAGCGAGACCCAGTACTTC
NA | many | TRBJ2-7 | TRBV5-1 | CASSLGGAWMNEQYF | TGCGCCAGCAGCTTGGGAGGAGCGTGGATGAACGAGCAGTACTTC
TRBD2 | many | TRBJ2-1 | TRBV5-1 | CASSFGLAGASYNEQFF | TGCGCCAGCAGCTTCGGACTAGCGGGAGCGTCCTACAATGAGCAGTTCTTC
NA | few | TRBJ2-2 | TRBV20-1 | CSASTEPLTGELFF | TGCAGTGCTAGTACGGAGCCCTTAACCGGGGAGCTGTTTTTT
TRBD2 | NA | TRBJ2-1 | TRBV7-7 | CASSFSSGRGGEQFF | TGTGCCAGCAGCTTCTCTAGCGGGAGAGGTGGTGAGCAGTTCTTC
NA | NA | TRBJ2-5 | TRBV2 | CASKDSEGRGETQYF | TGTGCCAGCAAGGATAGCGAGGGGCGCGGAGAGACCCAGTACTTC
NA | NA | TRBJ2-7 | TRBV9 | CASSVAGEPVYEQYF | TGTGCCAGCAGCGTAGCGGGGGAGCCCGTCTACGAGCAGTACTTC
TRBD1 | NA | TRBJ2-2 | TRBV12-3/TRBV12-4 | CASSHLGTGVAGELFF | TGTGCCAGCAGTCACCTAGGGACAGGGGTTGCCGGGGAGCTGTTTTTT